These 14 T cell receptor beta chains came from one sample sequenced in a study of cytomegalovirus exposure and HLA in healthy donors. This table comes from immunoSEQ multiplex PCR, and its TCRdb copy is limited to in-frame clones, with some not included. The data show approximately 270,000 clones, approximately 86% seen once. The sequencing input was PBMCs. These receptors were obtained from a woman aged 18-29 years in good health and CMV-seronegative.

The chain joins TRBV7-9 to TRBJ2-1, with TRBD2 matching over 11 bases. V gave up 5 bases and J gave up 0 bases; unmatched junction bases: 12. CDR1 is SEHNR and CDR2 is FQNEAQ in the germline V gene (reference sequence). The CDR3 runs to 19 residues. The CDR3 bases are TGTGCCAGCAGCCCTCGATCTACTAGCGGGAGAAGCTCCTACAATGAGCAGTTCTTC. Protein sequence: CASSPRSTSGRSSYNEQFF.

This clone occurred a few times. The chain links TRBV16 to TRBJ1-6, with a weak D call TRBD1 (5 bases). Germline CDR1 and CDR2: KGHSY and FQNENV. Trimming took 4 bases from V and 8 from J, leaving 9 bases between them. The CDR3 sequence is 13 residues long. In DNA form, the CDR3 reads TGTGCCAGCAGCCCCAGGGTTGATTCACCCCTCCACTTT. It encodes CASSPRVDSPLHF.

The rearrangement uses TRBV2 and TRBJ1-2, with a tentative D call TRBD1 (5 bases). The CDR3 length is 15 residues. V was cut by 8 bases and J by 2 bases, with 18 bases left in between. Germline values: CDR1 SNHLY, CDR2 FYNNEI. This CDR3 is CASHSRQGSNYGYTF. The CDR3 DNA is TGTGCCAGCCACTCGCGGCAGGGATCAAACTATGGCTACACCTTC.

The CDR3 here is CASSQTQGAREQYF. The CDR3 DNA follows: TGTGCCAGCAGCCAAACCCAGGGGGCGAGGGAGCAGTACTTC. The chain links TRBV7-9 to TRBJ2-7; 8 positions match TRBD1. V dropped 5 bases and J dropped 7; count of bases not matched to a gene: 10. This CDR3 spans 14 amino acids. The germline gives CDR1 SEHNR, CDR2 FQNEAQ (reference sequence). The complete variable domain, with remaining parts taken from reference TRBV7-9 and TRBJ2-7, reads DTGVSQNPRHKITKRGQNVTFRCDPISEHNRLYWYRQTLGQGPEFLTYFQNEAQLEKSRLLSDRFSAERPKGSFSTLEIQRTEQGDSAMYLCASSQTQGAREQYFGPGTRLTVT.

The genes are TRBV27 and TRBJ2-6; D might be TRBD2 (6 bases). Germline V gene data show CDR1 as MNHEY and CDR2 as SMNVEV (reference sequence). V was clipped by 3 bases and J by 0 bases, with 9 bases between them. The CDR3 length is 16 residues. CDR3 protein: CASSFEGLSGANVLTF. CDR3 DNA: TGTGCCAGCAGTTTTGAGGGACTCTCTGGGGCCAACGTCCTGACTTTC.

The chain carries TRBV28 and TRBJ1-2; possibly TRBD1 for D (5 bases). Trimming left V 3 bases short and J 0 bases short, with 23 bases between. Looked up from germline, CDR1 is MDHEN and CDR2 is SYDVKM. This CDR3 contains 19 residues. Here the CDR3 DNA reads TGTGCCAGCAGTTTCCCCGGGACTGCAGAGACGATCGCTAACTATGGCTACACCTTC. It codes for CASSFPGTAETIANYGYTF.

This rearrangement joins TRBV2 to TRBJ2-3, with D possibly matching TRBD2 (6 bases). This CDR3 has 14 residues. The germline CDR1 and CDR2 sequences are SNHLY and FYNNEI. Trimming removed 6 bases from V and 6 bases from J, with 16 bases in between. DNA of the CDR3: TGTGCCAGCAGCCGGGACTCAGCAAGGGATACGCAGTATTTT. Protein product: CASSRDSARDTQYF.

The J gene is TRBJ2-5, the V gene TRBV6-5; 7 positions agree with TRBD2. Germline CDR1 MNHEY, CDR2 SVGAGI. This CDR3 contains 16 residues. The V segment lost 0 bases and the J segment 5 bases; nucleotides outside the gene matches: 9. CDR3: CASSYSGRDGGETQYF. The CDR3 nucleotides read TGTGCCAGCAGTTACTCGGGGAGGGATGGAGGGGAGACCCAGTACTTC.

The table lists this clone with a count of one. The chain has TRBV30 and TRBJ2-7, with a tentative D call TRBD2 (5 bases). CDR3 length: 14 amino acids. V was shortened by 1 base and J by 1 base, with 11 bases between the two germline ends. Germline V gene data show CDR1 as GTSNPN and CDR2 as SVGIG (reference sequence). The CDR3, as DNA: TGTGCCTGGAGTGCCTGGACTGAGTCCTACGAGCAGTACTTC. The encoded protein is CAWSAWTESYEQYF.

The chain carries TRBV9 and TRBJ2-7; D is unresolved. There are 16 residues in the CDR3. The V gene lost 4 bases and the J gene lost 2 bases, with 19 bases spanning the gap. CDR1 is SGDLS, CDR2 YYNGEE, per germline. The CDR3 DNA is TGTGCCAGCAGCAGAACACAGCTCCTGGTCCCCTACGAGCAGTACTTC. The encoded protein is CASSRTQLLVPYEQYF.

This clone showed up just once. This chain joins TRBV4-1 and TRBJ2-7, with D possibly TRBD2 on 6 matching bases. Per the germline V gene, CDR1 is MGHRA and CDR2 is YSYEKL. V shed 1 base and J shed 3 bases, with 16 bases lying between them. The CDR3 spans 16 residues. The CDR3 sequence: CASSQGGTWTLYEQYF. The CDR3 DNA reads TGCGCCAGCAGCCAAGGAGGGACTTGGACTCTCTACGAGCAGTACTTC.

This chain uses TRBV7-2 with TRBJ2-7; TRBD1 agrees at 8 bases. V trimming: 1 base; J trimming: 0 bases; junction bases outside the gene matches: 8. The CDR3 covers 17 residues. Germline CDR1 SGHTA, CDR2 FQGNSA. The CDR3 nucleotides read TGTGCCAGCAGCTTAGTAGCAGGGCAGGGGGCCTCCTACGAGCAGTACTTC. This encodes CASSLVAGQGASYEQYF. The full variable domain, completed using reference TRBV7-2 and TRBJ2-7, is GAGVSQSPSNKVTEKGKDVELRCDPISGHTALYWYRQSLGQGLEFLIYFQGNSAPDKSGLPSDRFSAERTGGSVSTLTIQRTQQEDSAVYLCASSLVAGQGASYEQYFGPGTRLTVT.

The chain combines TRBV10-3 with TRBJ2-7; 7 nucleotides agree with TRBD1. The CDR3 sequence is 14 residues long. The V gene's germline CDR1 is ENHRY and CDR2 SYGVKD. J was trimmed by 3 bases and V by 2 bases; bases with no gene match: 4. This CDR3 reads CAISEGDRLYEQYF. The CDR3 nucleotides read TGTGCCATCAGTGAGGGGGACAGACTCTACGAGCAGTACTTC.

The chain carries TRBV5-1 and TRBJ2-1; 7 bases fit TRBD2. CDR1 and CDR2 from the germline V gene are SGHRS and YFSETQ. The CDR3 is 16 amino acids. After removal of 2 bases from V and 0 bases from J, the junction contained 5 bases not matched to a gene. The CDR3 sequence is CASSLELASSYNEQFF. The CDR3 nucleotides read TGCGCCAGCAGCTTAGAACTAGCGAGCTCCTACAATGAGCAGTTCTTC.